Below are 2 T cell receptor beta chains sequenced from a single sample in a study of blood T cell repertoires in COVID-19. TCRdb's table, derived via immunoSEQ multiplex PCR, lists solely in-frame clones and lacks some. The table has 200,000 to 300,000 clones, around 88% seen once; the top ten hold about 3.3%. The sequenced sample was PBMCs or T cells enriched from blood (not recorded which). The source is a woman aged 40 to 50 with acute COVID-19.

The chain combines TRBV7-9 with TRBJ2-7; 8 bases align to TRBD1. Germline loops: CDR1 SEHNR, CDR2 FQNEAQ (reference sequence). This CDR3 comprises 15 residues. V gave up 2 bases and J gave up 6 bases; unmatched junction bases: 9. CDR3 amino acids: CASSLKGTGSPEQYF. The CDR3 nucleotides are TGTGCCAGCAGCTTAAAGGGGACAGGTTCGCCCGAGCAGTACTTC.

CDR3 residues: CAGELGTGQETQYF. The CDR3 DNA reads TGTGCCGGGGAATTGGGCACAGGCCAAGAGACCCAGTACTTC. This chain uses TRBV2 with TRBJ2-5, with D possibly being TRBD1 (5 bases). The V gene's germline CDR1 is SNHLY and CDR2 FYNNEI. Trimming removed 11 bases at V and 1 base at J, with 17 bases between. CDR3 length: 14 amino acids.